Given below is one T cell receptor (beta chain) in context. Its antigen is undetermined. Study results and caveats: Tumor memory CD4+ T cell TCR gene usage was found to cluster with blood and lymph node memory CD4+ cells and with lymph node naive CD4+ cells.

TCRdb reanalysed the 5' RACE reads using MiXCR and keeps one entry per CDR3 protein. The sample has tens of thousands of distinct CDR3 sequences, 25% to 35% seen once. The sequence derives from a female donor with breast cancer. Sequenced: tumor-infiltrating memory CD4+ T cells sorted from the breast tumor. Subset in this sample: memory CD4+ T cells, CD4+CD45RO+CD25-.

CDR3 amino acids: CSASVTGTSGTDTQYF. CDR3 nucleotide sequence: TGCAGTGCGAGTGTTACCGGGACTAGCGGCACAGATACGCAGTATTTT. The rearrangement uses TRBV20-1 and TRBJ2-3; 10 bases map to TRBD2. Germline values: CDR1 DFQATT, CDR2 SNEGSKA (reference sequence). This CDR3 is 16 amino acids long. Trimming cost V 6 bases and J 1 base; bases outside gene matches: 10.